Below, 16 T cell receptor beta chains from the same sample are listed, as sequenced in a study of cytomegalovirus exposure and HLA in healthy donors. Some clones are missing from TCRdb's copy, which holds only in-frame ones; the method was immunoSEQ multiplex PCR. The repertoire holds roughly 60,000 clones, with more than 90% as singletons. Sample: PBMCs. The receptors were gathered from a man between 18 and 35 years old in good health and CMV-seronegative.

This clone appeared once. The chain combines TRBV29-1 with TRBJ1-2, with 7 bases aligning to TRBD1. V shed 6 bases, J shed 8 bases, and the junction held 12 bases outside the gene matches. Germline V lookup: CDR1 SQVTM, CDR2 ANQGSEA. This CDR3 has 13 amino acids. CDR3 sequence (DNA): TGCAGCGTCCTAGACAGGGTGGGTGACGGCTACACCTTC. It translates to CSVLDRVGDGYTF.

The genes are TRBV2 and TRBJ2-3, with no clear D. Trimming shortened V by 8 bases and J by 2 bases, and 11 bases separated the two germline ends. The CDR3 covers 13 residues. Per germline, CDR1 SNHLY and CDR2 FYNNEI. CDR3 residues: CASRVYVTDTQYF. The DNA of the CDR3 is TGTGCCAGCCGGGTGTATGTCACAGATACGCAGTATTTT.

This clone was seen a single time. The chain recombines TRBV7-2 with TRBJ2-2, with a weak D call TRBD1 (6 bases). This CDR3 contains 16 residues. The V end lost 3 bases, the J end lost 4 bases, and 15 bases lay between the germline ends. Looked up from germline, CDR1 is SGHTA and CDR2 is FQGNSA. DNA for the CDR3: TGTGCCAGCAGCTTTATTACAGGGTCACGCACCGGGGAGCTGTTTTTT. As protein: CASSFITGSRTGELFF.

The chain recombines TRBV18 with TRBJ2-7; the match to TRBD2 covers 8 bases. Losses at the gene ends were 2 bases for V and 2 bases for J; bases not matched to a gene: 5. Germline lookup yields CDR1 KGHSH and CDR2 LQKENI. This CDR3 contains 15 residues. The CDR3: CASSPTSGSTYEQYF. CDR3 nucleotides: TGTGCCAGCTCACCAACCAGCGGGAGCACCTACGAGCAGTACTTC.

The V gene is TRBV5-1, the J gene TRBJ2-1; TRBD2 might be the D (6 bases). CDR3 size: 16 residues. Deletions cut 2 bases from V and 3 bases from J, with 15 bases between. Per germline, CDR1 SGHRS and CDR2 YFSETQ. The CDR3 bases are TGCGCCAGCAGCTTCCTTGGGCGCGGGAACTACAATGAGCAGTTCTTC. Translated, it gives CASSFLGRGNYNEQFF. Combining the CDR3 with reference TRBV5-1 and TRBJ2-1 gives the whole variable domain KAGVTQTPRYLIKTRGQQVTLSCSPISGHRSVSWYQQTPGQGLQFLFEYFSETQRNKGNFPGRFSGRQFSNSRSEMNVSTLELGDSALYLCASSFLGRGNYNEQFFGPGTRLTVL.

Notes on this clone: At one boundary the junction diverges from the germline segment, which might be a read error. The chain has TRBV7-7 and TRBJ2-1; TRBD1 agrees at 11 bases. This CDR3 is built from 14 residues. Germline CDR1 is SSHAT and CDR2 is FNYEAQ (reference sequence). In nucleotides, the CDR3 is TGTGCTAGCAGCTTAGGGACAGGGGGAAATGAGCAGTTCTTC. Its protein product is CASSLGTGGNEQFF.

This sequence joins TRBV9 and TRBJ2-1, with 8 positions matching TRBD2. The J segment lost 4 bases and the V segment lost 0 bases, leaving 3 bases of the junction unmatched. CDR3 size: 15 residues. Germline assignment: CDR1 SGDLS and CDR2 YYNGEE. The CDR3 here is CASSVGASGYNEQFF. The CDR3, as DNA: TGTGCCAGCAGCGTAGGGGCTAGCGGGTACAATGAGCAGTTCTTC. Complete variable domain (other parts from reference TRBV9 and TRBJ2-1): DSGVTQTPKHLITATGQRVTLRCSPRSGDLSVYWYQQSLDQGLQFLIQYYNGEERAKGNILERFSAQQFPDLHSELNLSSLELGDSALYFCASSVGASGYNEQFFGPGTRLTVL.

The rearrangement uses TRBV5-1 and TRBJ1-2, with no clear D. The germline V gene encodes CDR1 SGHRS and CDR2 YFSETQ. The CDR3 runs 13 residues. Trimming took 3 bases from V and 8 from J, leaving 14 bases between them. The CDR3 region has the DNA TGCGCCAGCAGCTCTGGGAGGTCGGAGGGCTACACCTTC. Residues: CASSSGRSEGYTF.

This clone has only one observation. The genes are TRBV5-6 and TRBJ2-1; 10 nucleotides line up with TRBD1. Germline V lookup: CDR1 SGHDT, CDR2 YYEEEE. The CDR3 runs 11 residues. The V and J ends lost 3 bases and 15 bases, in that order; junction bases with no gene match: 3. The CDR3 region is CASSSGQGRFF. The CDR3 region has the DNA TGTGCCAGCAGCTCGGGACAGGGGAGGTTCTTC.

CDR3 nucleotides: TGCAGCGTTGGGGCAGGGTGGACCGGGGAGCTGTTTTTT. It encodes CSVGAGWTGELFF. V and J are TRBV29-1 and TRBJ2-2; D may be TRBD1 (5 bases). In germline, CDR1 is SQVTM, CDR2 ANQGSEA. The CDR3 totals 13 residues. Trimming shortened V by 4 bases and J by 5 bases, and 11 bases separated the two germline ends.

The chain links TRBV6-6 to TRBJ2-7; D possibly corresponds to TRBD1 (5 bases). Germline CDR1 is MNHNY and CDR2 is SVGAGI (reference sequence). The CDR3 contains 13 residues. With 5 bases removed from V and 3 bases from J, the gap between germline ends came to 11 bases. CDR3 coding DNA: TGTGCCAGCAGTCAGGGCCATTACTACGAGCAGTACTTC. Protein: CASSQGHYYEQYF.

This rearrangement joins TRBV6-6 to TRBJ2-7; D is perhaps TRBD2 (5 bases). The CDR3 is made up of 14 amino acids. Germline V CDR1 and CDR2: MNHNY, SVGAGI (reference sequence). Trimming removed 1 base from V and 0 bases from J, with 7 bases in between. The chain's CDR3 is CASSYLGDSYEQYF. CDR3 DNA sequence: TGTGCCAGCAGTTACTTGGGAGACTCCTACGAGCAGTACTTC.

The chain employs TRBV9 and TRBJ1-2; 7 bases map to TRBD1. CDR1 and CDR2 (germline): SGDLS, YYNGEE. The CDR3 sequence is 14 residues long. Unmatched junction bases numbered 5, after V lost 2 bases and J lost 4 bases. CDR3 bases: TGTGCCAGCAGCGTTGACGGGACAGCCTATGGCTACACCTTC. Protein: CASSVDGTAYGYTF.

The chain has TRBV7-2 and TRBJ2-1, with 11 bases fitting TRBD1. Germline V gene lookup returns CDR1 SGHTA and CDR2 FQGNSA. V lost 0 bases and J lost 8; bases outside the gene matches: 6. The length of the CDR3 is 16 residues. The CDR3 nucleotides are TGTGCCAGCAGCTTAGCGCAGGACAGGGGGCGGGATGAGCAGTTCTTC. Translating it yields CASSLAQDRGRDEQFF.

The V gene is TRBV27, the J gene TRBJ2-3; TRBD2 is a possible D gene (6 bases). This CDR3 is built from 15 residues. Germline CDR1 and CDR2: MNHEY and SMNVEV (reference sequence). Trimming left V 2 bases short and J 0 bases short, with 9 bases between. As DNA, the CDR3 is TGTGCCAGCAGTTTAGGACTAACTAGCACAGATACGCAGTATTTT. Translating it yields CASSLGLTSTDTQYF.

This clone was observed once. The chain uses TRBV5-1 and TRBJ2-4; TRBD2 matches 12 bases. This CDR3 has 17 residues. CDR1 and CDR2 from the germline V gene are SGHRS and YFSETQ. The V segment lost 0 bases and the J segment 7 bases; nucleotides outside the gene matches: 8. The CDR3 region has the DNA TGCGCCAGCAGCTTGGAGGCTAGCGGGAGGGTCAGGAACATTCAGTACTTC. Its translation: CASSLEASGRVRNIQYF.